This T cell receptor (beta chain) emerged from a study of blood T cell repertoires in COVID-19. Study context: PBMCs, B-cell-depleted T cells, or T cells provided the cDNA or gDNA that made up the material.

This clone has a single count. Authors' processing steps: Nucleated cell number was recorded as an estimate derived from reference gene primer amplification. Libraries were prepared by immunoSEQ multiplex PCR; TCRdb keeps only in-frame clonotypes and omits some of them. That table furnishes V, J and clone size, whereas the DNA furnished D and trimming. The table has more than 300,000 clones, 70% to 90% seen once. Participant-given clinical history determined each cohort assignment. Recovered status in Cohort 3 required two negative PCRs, clearance, or symptom resolution. The V and J ends lost 6 bases and 3 bases respectively, with 11 bases between them. Germline CDR1 reads SNHLY; CDR2 reads FYNNEI. CDR3 length: 13 amino acids.

The source of this sequence is a woman aged 30 to 39 who had recovered from COVID-19. V usage is TRBV2 and J usage is TRBJ1-1; TRBD1 might be the D (6 bases). The sequenced material came from PBMCs or T cells enriched from blood (not recorded which). The CDR3 DNA follows: TGTGCCAGCAGAGAGGGGGTGGACACTGAAGCTTTCTTT. Encoded protein: CASREGVDTEAFF.